The 3 T cell receptor beta chains presented below share a single source sample, sequenced in a study of blood T cell repertoires in COVID-19. Produced via immunoSEQ multiplex PCR; TCRdb's table is partial and in-frame only. The repertoire consists of about 400,000 clones, with 85% to 90% occurring once and the leading ten covering approximately 1.5%. The source material was PBMCs or T cells enriched from blood (not recorded which). The receptor set was obtained from a woman aged 25 to 45 who had recovered from COVID-19.

The rearrangement uses TRBV27 and TRBJ1-6; 8 bases fit TRBD1. This CDR3 region has 15 residues. Trimming cost V 4 bases and J 9 bases; bases outside gene matches: 8. Germline lookup yields CDR1 MNHEY and CDR2 SMNVEV (reference sequence). The CDR3 loop reads CASSSRQGNASPLHF. The CDR3 bases are TGTGCCAGCAGTTCAAGACAGGGGAACGCTTCACCCCTCCACTTT.

This clone occurred a few times. The gene calls are TRBV30 and TRBJ1-3, with D possibly matching TRBD1 (6 bases). Germline loops: CDR1 GTSNPN, CDR2 SVGIG (reference sequence). The CDR3 loop spans 18 amino acids. Trimming took 4 bases from V and 0 from J, leaving 22 bases between them. The CDR3 DNA is TGTGCCTGGATTGAGGCAGGGGATGCCTGGGCCTCTGGAAACACCATATATTTT. Translation gives CAWIEAGDAWASGNTIYF.

The chain uses TRBV6-6 and TRBJ2-7, with 10 bases matching TRBD2. CDR3 length: 14 residues. Germline lookup yields CDR1 MNHNY and CDR2 SVGAGI (reference sequence). After removal of 5 bases from V and 2 bases from J, the junction contained 3 bases not matched to a gene. The DNA for the CDR3 is TGTGCCAGCAGTATAACTAGCGGGGCCTACGAGCAGTACTTC. Protein sequence: CASSITSGAYEQYF.